A single sample gave rise to the 21 T cell receptor beta chains below, sequenced in a study of response to subunit inactivated influenza vaccine. A single record per CDR3 protein comes from TCRdb applying MiXCR to the RT-PCR reads. The sample includes about 800,000 distinct CDR3 sequences, 21% of them seen just once. The starting material was PBMCs from blood, obtained more than 4 days after vaccination. These receptors came from a man aged 45-65 years who received an inactivated influenza vaccine.

A few counts support this clonotype. V gene TRBV12-3 or TRBV12-4 combines with J gene TRBJ2-2, with 7 bases lining up with TRBD2. The CDR3 totals 16 residues. V was clipped by 6 bases and J by 1 base; unmatched bases: 8. DNA of the CDR3: TGTGCCAGCAGAACTGGGCTAGCGGAGAACACCGGGGAGCTGTTTTTT. It translates to CASRTGLAENTGELFF.

The chain combines TRBV7-2 with TRBJ2-7, with D perhaps matching TRBD1 (6 bases). CDR1 and CDR2 from the germline V gene are SGHTA and FQGNSA. This CDR3 is built from 14 residues. V was trimmed by 1 base and J by 5 bases, leaving 12 bases between them. Here the CDR3 reads CASSLVLDSHEQYF. The CDR3 coding sequence is TGTGCCAGCAGCTTAGTCCTGGACAGCCACGAGCAGTACTTC.

This clonotype was seen more than once but under ten times. Here the CDR3 reads CASSSTGYIRGEQYF. The CDR3 DNA reads TGTGCCAGCAGCTCAACAGGGTATATTCGGGGTGAGCAGTACTTC. The chain joins TRBV7-9 to TRBJ2-7; maybe TRBD1 (6 bases). V lost 4 bases, J lost 7 bases, and 20 bases lay in between. Germline V lookup: CDR1 SEHNR, CDR2 FQNEAQ (reference sequence). This CDR3 contains 15 residues.

The gene calls are TRBV4-2 and TRBJ2-4, with D possibly matching TRBD2 (5 bases). Trimming shortened V by 1 base and J by 12 bases, and 13 bases separated the two germline ends. Germline CDR1 and CDR2: LGHNA and YNFKEQ. The CDR3 consists of 13 residues. CDR3: CASSQGIREYQYF. As DNA, the CDR3 is TGTGCCAGCAGCCAAGGGATCCGGGAATATCAGTACTTC.

The chain joins TRBV19 to TRBJ2-7; 7 bases agree with TRBD2. V was pared by 6 bases and J by 3 bases, with 8 bases of the junction left unmatched. This CDR3 contains 14 residues. CDR1 is LNHDA and CDR2 is SQIVND in the germline V gene (reference sequence). The CDR3 is CASSGLGGDYEQYF. The CDR3 bases are TGTGCCAGTAGCGGACTGGGGGGGGACTACGAGCAGTACTTC. The whole variable domain, remainder taken from reference TRBV19 and TRBJ2-7, is DGGITQSPKYLFRKEGQNVTLSCEQNLNHDAMYWYRQDPGQGLRLIYYSQIVNDFQKGDIAEGYSVSREKKESFPLTVTSAQKNPTAFYLCASSGLGGDYEQYFGPGTRLTVT.

The J gene is TRBJ1-2, the V gene TRBV28; D is unclear. Germline loops: CDR1 MDHEN, CDR2 SYDVKM. V shed 4 bases and J shed 3 bases, with 12 bases lying between them. The CDR3 extends over 14 amino acids. CDR3 nucleotides: TGTGCCAGCAGTTCCCGAGACGGTTACTATGGCTACACCTTC. Translation: CASSSRDGYYGYTF.

This clonotype appeared a few times. The rearrangement uses TRBV20-1 and TRBJ1-1; 7 bases align to TRBD1. Unmatched junction bases numbered 15, after V lost 3 bases and J lost 11 bases. Germline V gene sequence: CDR1 DFQATT, CDR2 SNEGSKA (reference sequence). The CDR3 extends over 14 amino acids. CDR3 nucleotides: TGCAGTGCTAGTGGGGGGAAGACCGGGACAGCTGCTTTCTTT. It specifies CSASGGKTGTAAFF.

The chain uses TRBV3-1 and TRBJ2-1; D might be TRBD2 (5 bases). The germline V gene encodes CDR1 LGHDT and CDR2 YNNKEL (reference sequence). V was pared by 4 bases and J by 2 bases, with 12 bases between. There are 15 residues in the CDR3. The CDR3 region is CASSLAGSAYNEQFF. The CDR3 DNA reads TGTGCCAGCAGCCTGGCGGGTAGCGCCTACAATGAGCAGTTCTTC.

V usage is TRBV12-3 or TRBV12-4 and J usage is TRBJ2-2; D perhaps matches TRBD2 (6 bases). The CDR3 has 14 residues. V shed 6 bases and J shed 7 bases, with 15 bases lying between them. CDR3: CASRRPSALGELFF. In nucleotides, the CDR3 is TGTGCCAGCAGAAGACCTAGCGCCCTCGGGGAGCTGTTTTTT.

The chain couples TRBV4-3 to TRBJ1-6; D not certain. V gave up 1 base and J gave up 5 bases, with 6 bases separating them. Germline values: CDR1 LGHNA, CDR2 YSLEER. CDR3 size: 14 residues. The CDR3 spells CASSQVRNNSPLHF. DNA of the CDR3: TGCGCCAGCAGCCAAGTTAGAAATAATTCACCCCTCCACTTT.

Here the CDR3 reads CASSLRHGRGDEQFF. CDR3 DNA: TGTGCCAGCAGCCTACGTCATGGCAGGGGAGATGAGCAGTTCTTC. V and J are TRBV7-8 and TRBJ2-1, with D maybe TRBD1 (6 bases). The CDR3 has 15 amino acids. Germline V gene lookup returns CDR1 SGHVS and CDR2 FQNEAQ. V was pared by 5 bases and J by 8 bases, with 19 bases between.

This clonotype has a handful of counts. The genes are TRBV28 and TRBJ2-5; 7 bases fit TRBD2. The germline V gene has CDR1 MDHEN and CDR2 SYDVKM. There are 15 residues in the CDR3. J was trimmed by 2 bases and V by 2 bases; bases with no gene match: 5. CDR3 sequence reads: CASSLVGGRQETQYF. For the CDR3, the DNA is TGTGCCAGCAGTTTAGTCGGCGGGAGACAAGAGACCCAGTACTTC.

The chain combines TRBV20-1 with TRBJ2-7; 8 bases are a match to TRBD2. The junction had 9 bases not matched to a gene; V was cut back by 0 bases and J by 5 bases. The germline V gene has CDR1 DFQATT and CDR2 SNEGSKA (reference sequence). The CDR3 runs 15 residues. The DNA of the CDR3 is TGCAGTGCTAGAGATCTCTTGGTAGCGGGAAACGAGCAGTACTTC. Protein: CSARDLLVAGNEQYF.

The chain is built from TRBV5-1 and TRBJ1-6; tentatively, D is TRBD1 (6 bases). The V end lost 5 bases, the J end lost 7 bases, and 25 bases lay between the germline ends. In germline, CDR1 is SGHRS, CDR2 YFSETQ. CDR3 length equals 18 residues. CDR3 in amino acids: CASSPEQQGYNKNSPLHF. CDR3 DNA sequence: TGCGCCAGCAGTCCGGAACAACAGGGATACAATAAGAATTCACCCCTCCACTTT.

Many counts were recorded for this clonotype. The V gene is TRBV11-2, the J gene TRBJ2-1; TRBD1 is a possible D gene (6 bases). V shed 4 bases and J shed 0 bases, with 10 bases lying between them. CDR3 length: 15 residues. Germline V gene lookup returns CDR1 SGHAT and CDR2 FQNNGV. The CDR3 is CASSWGPDSYNEQFF. DNA for the CDR3: TGTGCCAGCAGCTGGGGGCCAGACTCCTACAATGAGCAGTTCTTC.

In its sample, this clonotype was seen many times. V and J are TRBV20-1 and TRBJ2-7, with D unresolved. The germline CDR1 and CDR2 sequences are DFQATT and SNEGSKA (reference sequence). The V end lost 7 bases, the J end lost 7 bases, and 14 bases lay between the germline ends. This CDR3 is 11 amino acids long. The CDR3 loop is CSGARRPEQYF. CDR3 coding DNA: TGCAGTGGGGCACGGCGCCCTGAGCAGTACTTC.

The chain has TRBV20-1 and TRBJ1-5, with 7 bases lining up with TRBD1. Germline V gene data show CDR1 as DFQATT and CDR2 as SNEGSKA (reference sequence). There are 14 residues in the CDR3. The ends lost 6 bases at V and 4 bases at J; junction bases unmatched: 9. The CDR3: CSAKPGTANQPQHF. The CDR3 DNA reads as TGCAGTGCCAAACCGGGGACAGCTAATCAGCCCCAGCATTTT.

The chain recombines TRBV4-3 with TRBJ2-5, with 9 nucleotides matching TRBD1. V shed 0 bases and J 4 bases; nucleotides not matched to a gene: 9. CDR3 length: 17 residues. CDR1 is LGHNA and CDR2 is YSLEER in the germline V gene. CDR3 DNA: TGCGCCAGCAGCCAAGAGCGGACAGGGGCTGAAAGAGAGACCCAGTACTTC. Encoded protein: CASSQERTGAERETQYF.

The chain uses TRBV4-2 and TRBJ2-1, with 14 bases aligning to TRBD2. Germline CDR1 LGHNA, CDR2 YNFKEQ. J gave up 0 bases and V 7 bases, and 8 bases lay outside the gene matches. This CDR3 is 18 amino acids long. This CDR3 is CASKEGLAGASSYNEQFF. The CDR3, as DNA: TGTGCCAGCAAAGAGGGACTAGCGGGGGCCAGCTCCTACAATGAGCAGTTCTTC.

The chain is built from TRBV7-9 and TRBJ1-6; the D is unclear. V lost 1 base to trimming and J lost 6 bases, with 10 bases between them. Germline V gene data show CDR1 as SEHNR and CDR2 as FQNEAQ (reference sequence). The CDR3 is 15 residues long. The CDR3 bases are TGTGCCAGCAGCTTAGGACCGGGCCCTAATTCACCCCTCCACTTT. It yields the protein CASSLGPGPNSPLHF.

V gene TRBV5-1 combines with J gene TRBJ2-3; the D is unclear. Per germline, CDR1 SGHRS and CDR2 YFSETQ. V was shortened by 2 bases and J by 3 bases, with 13 bases between the two germline ends. This CDR3 is built from 15 residues. The CDR3 DNA follows: TGCGCCAGCAGCTTTGGGCCCCTTGGGACAGATACGCAGTATTTT. As protein: CASSFGPLGTDTQYF.